The T cell receptor beta chain described here comes from a study of a mutant IDH1 vaccine in newly diagnosed glioma. TCRdb keeps only in-frame clones here, not all; method: immunoSEQ multiplex PCR. Of 50,000 to 65,000 clones listed, about 91% are singletons. With 5 bases removed from V and 8 bases from J, the gap between germline ends came to 15 bases. The germline V gene encodes CDR1 LNHDA and CDR2 SQIVND (reference sequence). This CDR3 spans 13 amino acids. As for time point: week 11, during vaccination. Each dose delivered 300 ug of mutant IDH1 20-mer peptide subcutaneously with imiquimod. Notes on this clone: Antigen unknown.

This clonotype was obtained from a man between 45 and 60 years old with glioma. This chain links TRBV19 with TRBJ1-2; D unclear. The sequencing used PBMCs, collected from a glioma patient whose treatment included an IDH1 peptide vaccine. The CDR3 protein is CASSEQQLYGYTF. The DNA of the CDR3 is TGTGCCAGTAGTGAACAGCAACTATACGGCTACACCTTC.